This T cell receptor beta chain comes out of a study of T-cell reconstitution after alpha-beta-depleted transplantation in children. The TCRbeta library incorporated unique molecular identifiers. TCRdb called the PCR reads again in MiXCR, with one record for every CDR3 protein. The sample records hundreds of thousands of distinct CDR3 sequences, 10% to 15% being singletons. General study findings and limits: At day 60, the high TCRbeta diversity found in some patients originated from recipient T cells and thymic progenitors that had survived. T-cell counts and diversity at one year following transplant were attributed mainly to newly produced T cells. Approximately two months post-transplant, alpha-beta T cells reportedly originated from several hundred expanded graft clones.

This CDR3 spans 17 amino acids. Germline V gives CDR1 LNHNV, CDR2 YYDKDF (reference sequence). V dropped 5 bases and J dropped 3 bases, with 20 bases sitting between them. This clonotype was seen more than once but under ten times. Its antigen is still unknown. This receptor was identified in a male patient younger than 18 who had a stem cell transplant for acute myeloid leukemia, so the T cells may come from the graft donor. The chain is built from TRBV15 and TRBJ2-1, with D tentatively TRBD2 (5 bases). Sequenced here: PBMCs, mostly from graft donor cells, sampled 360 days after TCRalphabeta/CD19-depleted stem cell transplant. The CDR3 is CATSSYGGRILYNEQFF. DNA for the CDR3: TGTGCCACCAGCTCTTATGGCGGGCGTATTCTCTACAATGAGCAGTTCTTC.